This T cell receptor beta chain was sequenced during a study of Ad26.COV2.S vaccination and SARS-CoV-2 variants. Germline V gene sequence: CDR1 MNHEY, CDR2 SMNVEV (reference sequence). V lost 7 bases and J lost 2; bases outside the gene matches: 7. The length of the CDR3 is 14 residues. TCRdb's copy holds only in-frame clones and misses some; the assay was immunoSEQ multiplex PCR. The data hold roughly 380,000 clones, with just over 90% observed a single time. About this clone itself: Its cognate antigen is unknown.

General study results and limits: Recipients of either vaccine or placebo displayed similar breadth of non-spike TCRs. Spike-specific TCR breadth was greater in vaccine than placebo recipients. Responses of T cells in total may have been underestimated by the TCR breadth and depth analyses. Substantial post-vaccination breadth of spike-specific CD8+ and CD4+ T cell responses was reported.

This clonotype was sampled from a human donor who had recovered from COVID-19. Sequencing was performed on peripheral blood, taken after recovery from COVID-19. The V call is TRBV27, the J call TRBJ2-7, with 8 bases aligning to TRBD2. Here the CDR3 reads CASKPGGGTYEQYF. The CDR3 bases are TGTGCCAGCAAACCCGGGGGGGGTACCTACGAGCAGTACTTC.